The 20 T cell receptor beta chains below come from one sample, sequenced in a study of cytomegalovirus exposure and HLA in healthy donors. PCR involved 60 Vbeta and 13 Jbeta primers. Assay: immunoSEQ multiplex PCR; the TCRdb copy retains only in-frame clones and omits some. The sample contains fewer than 130,000 clones, about three quarters of which appear only once. Sequencing was done on a sample of PBMCs. The origin of the receptors is a female donor in good health and CMV-seropositive.

The chain employs TRBV4-1 and TRBJ1-5; perhaps TRBD1 as D (6 bases). The V and J ends lost 1 base and 4 bases respectively, with 11 bases between them. Germline V gene sequence: CDR1 MGHRA, CDR2 YSYEKL. This CDR3 is built from 15 residues. Here the CDR3 DNA reads TGCGCCAGCAGCCAAGTCTGGACAGATAATCAGCCCCAGCATTTT. Translation gives CASSQVWTDNQPQHF.

The chain links TRBV6-1 to TRBJ1-6, with a tentative D call TRBD1 (5 bases). There are 15 residues in the CDR3. The germline V gene encodes CDR1 MNHNS and CDR2 SASEGT. V was trimmed by 7 bases and J by 7 bases, leaving 17 bases between them. The CDR3 protein is CASKRAGRPNSPLHF. As DNA, the CDR3 is TGTGCCAGCAAAAGAGCGGGACGCCCGAATTCACCCCTCCACTTT.

This sequence joins TRBV6-5 and TRBJ2-2; D is possibly TRBD1 (6 bases). Per the germline V gene, CDR1 is MNHEY and CDR2 is SVGAGI. V was clipped by 10 bases and J by 3 bases, with 9 bases between them. The CDR3 length is 12 residues. The CDR3 loop is CAISGDTGELFF. DNA of the CDR3: TGTGCCATCTCAGGGGACACCGGGGAGCTGTTTTTT.

The chain is built from TRBV9 and TRBJ1-2; 9 bases match TRBD1. V dropped 3 bases and J dropped 4; count of bases not matched to a gene: 16. The CDR3 sequence is 18 residues long. Germline loops: CDR1 SGDLS, CDR2 YYNGEE. The CDR3 bases are TGTGCCAGCAGCGGCTTGGTGGGACAGGGCCAAAAAGGCTATGGCTACACCTTC. This encodes CASSGLVGQGQKGYGYTF. Filled out from reference TRBV9 and TRBJ1-2, the complete variable domain reads DSGVTQTPKHLITATGQRVTLRCSPRSGDLSVYWYQQSLDQGLQFLIQYYNGEERAKGNILERFSAQQFPDLHSELNLSSLELGDSALYFCASSGLVGQGQKGYGYTFGSGTRLTVV.

The chain joins TRBV27 to TRBJ2-1; 10 bases map to TRBD2. This CDR3 region has 17 residues. Germline V CDR1 and CDR2: MNHEY, SMNVEV (reference sequence). Trimming removed 2 bases from V and 4 bases from J; junction bases left unmatched: 8. The CDR3 nucleotides read TGTGCCAGCAGTTTAAGACTAGCGGGTCCCACTTACAATGAGCAGTTCTTC. The encoded protein is CASSLRLAGPTYNEQFF.

The chain recombines TRBV5-1 with TRBJ1-1; 8 nucleotides match TRBD1. The CDR3 is made up of 13 amino acids. J was trimmed by 10 bases and V by 0 bases; bases with no gene match: 5. Germline loops: CDR1 SGHRS, CDR2 YFSETQ. CDR3 sequence reads: CASSLGQGNGAFF. For the CDR3, the DNA is TGCGCCAGCAGCTTGGGACAGGGGAACGGAGCTTTCTTT.

This clone was detected once. V and J are TRBV5-1 and TRBJ1-1, with unresolved D. The CDR3 totals 14 residues. The germline V and J ends were trimmed by 2 bases and 6 bases, with 14 bases remaining between them. The V gene's germline CDR1 is SGHRS and CDR2 YFSETQ. CDR3 in DNA: TGCGCCAGCAGCTTCGGGAGGTCCCGACCTGAAGCTTTCTTT. Translation gives CASSFGRSRPEAFF.

The genes are TRBV7-2 and TRBJ2-1, with 9 bases lining up with TRBD2. The germline CDR1 and CDR2 sequences are SGHTA and FQGNSA. The CDR3 has 17 amino acids. The J segment lost 4 bases and the V segment lost 5 bases, leaving 12 bases of the junction unmatched. The CDR3 region is CASSLAGGLLKYNEQFF. The DNA for the CDR3 is TGTGCCAGCAGCCTCGCGGGGGGGCTTTTGAAATACAATGAGCAGTTCTTC.

The chain employs TRBV27 and TRBJ2-7; 7 bases match TRBD2. The CDR3 is 16 amino acids. With 6 bases clipped from V and 4 bases from J, the junction kept 15 bases outside the gene matches. Per the germline V gene, CDR1 is MNHEY and CDR2 is SMNVEV (reference sequence). In nucleotides, the CDR3 is TGTGCCAGCAGCTCCTATAGTGGCGGGAGCTGGTACGAGCAGTACTTC. Translation: CASSSYSGGSWYEQYF.

The rearrangement uses TRBV7-3 and TRBJ2-1, with 8 nucleotides matching TRBD2. Trimming at V came to 3 bases and at J to 8 bases, leaving 6 bases not matched to a gene. The CDR3 totals 14 residues. Germline V CDR1 and CDR2: SGHTA, FQGTGA. CDR3 region: CASSFYSGKDEQFF. The CDR3 nucleotides read TGTGCCAGCAGCTTTTATAGCGGGAAGGATGAGCAGTTCTTC.

The chain recombines TRBV9 with TRBJ1-2; TRBD1 might be the D (5 bases). Between the trimmed V and J ends, which lost 3 bases and 2 bases, there was a span of 8 bases. This CDR3 has 13 residues. The V gene's germline CDR1 is SGDLS and CDR2 YYNGEE. This chain's CDR3 is CASSESGNYGYTF. The CDR3 nucleotides are TGTGCCAGCAGCGAGTCAGGGAACTATGGCTACACCTTC. The full variable domain, completed using reference TRBV9 and TRBJ1-2, is DSGVTQTPKHLITATGQRVTLRCSPRSGDLSVYWYQQSLDQGLQFLIQYYNGEERAKGNILERFSAQQFPDLHSELNLSSLELGDSALYFCASSESGNYGYTFGSGTRLTVV.

V usage is TRBV6-5 and J usage is TRBJ2-4, with 9 bases aligning to TRBD2. V lost 5 bases, J lost 1 base, and 3 bases stayed unmatched. Germline V gene sequence: CDR1 MNHEY, CDR2 SVGAGI. The CDR3 runs to 15 residues. CDR3 in amino acids: CASSRSGGAKNIQYF. Here the CDR3 DNA reads TGTGCCAGCAGTCGGAGCGGGGGGGCCAAAAACATTCAGTACTTC.

The count of this clone is one. The chain links TRBV6-1 to TRBJ2-1; TRBD2 matches 13 bases. Germline V gene lookup returns CDR1 MNHNS and CDR2 SASEGT. CDR3 length: 19 residues. The V and J ends lost 3 bases and 0 bases, in that order; junction bases with no gene match: 8. The CDR3: CASSEEGTSGVSSYNEQFF. The CDR3 nucleotides are TGTGCCAGCAGTGAGGAAGGGACTAGCGGGGTTAGCTCCTACAATGAGCAGTTCTTC.

The chain joins TRBV28 to TRBJ2-6; a possible D gene is TRBD2 (6 bases). CDR1 and CDR2 (germline): MDHEN, SYDVKM. V was cut by 6 bases and J by 0 bases, with 6 bases left in between. This CDR3 has 14 residues. CDR3 nucleotides: TGTGCCAGCAGGACTAGCTCTGGGGCCAACGTCCTGACTTTC. As protein: CASRTSSGANVLTF.

The chain carries TRBV7-9 and TRBJ1-1, with 10 bases matching TRBD1. The CDR3 is 14 amino acids. Germline V CDR1 and CDR2: SEHNR, FQNEAQ (reference sequence). Unmatched junction bases numbered 4, after V lost 5 bases and J lost 4 bases. In nucleotides, the CDR3 is TGTGCCAGCAGCGACAGACAGGGGGCCACTGAAGCTTTCTTT. It specifies CASSDRQGATEAFF.

The chain joins TRBV5-1 to TRBJ1-2; D uncertain. In germline, CDR1 is SGHRS, CDR2 YFSETQ. V lost 0 bases to trimming and J lost 6 bases, with 6 bases between them. The CDR3 covers 12 residues. CDR3 nucleotides: TGCGCCAGCAGCTTGGGCGGCGATGGCTACACCTTC. It translates to CASSLGGDGYTF. Using reference TRBV5-1 and TRBJ1-2 for the parts outside the CDR3, the full variable domain is KAGVTQTPRYLIKTRGQQVTLSCSPISGHRSVSWYQQTPGQGLQFLFEYFSETQRNKGNFPGRFSGRQFSNSRSEMNVSTLELGDSALYLCASSLGGDGYTFGSGTRLTVV.

The chain uses TRBV27 and TRBJ1-4; possible D gene TRBD1, 6 bases. CDR1 and CDR2 from the germline V gene are MNHEY and SMNVEV (reference sequence). The CDR3 has 16 residues. The germline V and J ends were trimmed by 4 bases and 6 bases, with 18 bases remaining between them. The DNA of the CDR3 is TGTGCCAGCAGTTCCTATTGGGACACCTCGGATGAAAAACTGTTTTTT. This sequence encodes CASSSYWDTSDEKLFF.

The chain is built from TRBV5-4 and TRBJ2-1, with TRBD2 matching over 11 bases. Looked up from germline, CDR1 is SGHNT and CDR2 is YYREEE (reference sequence). V was clipped by 2 bases and J by 3 bases; unmatched bases: 4. The CDR3 totals 16 residues. This CDR3 reads CASSLSSGRHYNEQFF. CDR3 DNA sequence: TGTGCCAGCAGCTTATCTAGCGGGAGGCACTACAATGAGCAGTTCTTC.

The chain employs TRBV27 and TRBJ2-7, with TRBD2 matching 7 bases. Trimming took 0 bases from V and 0 from J; bases not matched to a gene: 8. In germline, CDR1 is MNHEY, CDR2 SMNVEV (reference sequence). The CDR3 has 17 residues. CDR3 nucleotide sequence: TGTGCCAGCAGTTTATCTGCGGGGCGGGGGTCCTCCTACGAGCAGTACTTC. It is translated as CASSLSAGRGSSYEQYF.

The V and J genes are TRBV19 and TRBJ1-2, with 8 bases identical to TRBD1. In germline, CDR1 is LNHDA, CDR2 SQIVND (reference sequence). The J segment lost 3 bases and the V segment lost 6 bases, leaving 9 bases of the junction unmatched. CDR3 length: 15 amino acids. The chain's CDR3 is CASSISDRVYYGYTF. The CDR3 nucleotides read TGTGCCAGTAGCATCTCGGACAGGGTTTACTATGGCTACACCTTC. Filled out from reference TRBV19 and TRBJ1-2, the complete variable domain reads DGGITQSPKYLFRKEGQNVTLSCEQNLNHDAMYWYRQDPGQGLRLIYYSQIVNDFQKGDIAEGYSVSREKKESFPLTVTSAQKNPTAFYLCASSISDRVYYGYTFGSGTRLTVV.